This TCR beta chain was sequenced for a study of blood T cell repertoires in COVID-19 (TCRdb year 2020). In terms of the full investigation: Samples covering the acute and convalescent phases of COVID-19 were provided by collaborators in the United States, Italy and Spain. Where HLA class I and class II types were available, the types were taken from metadata supplied by the sample provider, not from assay-based typing. A de-identified subject ID, COVID-19 status, age in years and sex were almost always included in the sample metadata. The repertoires were released in a freely available public database meant as a resource for research on the immune response to SARS-CoV-2. The samples were drawn from two sources: the first 160 participants of the ongoing ImmuneRACE study, and 1,000 to 1,500 subjects contributed by 6 global collaborators. Deeply sampled blood TCRbeta repertoires from subjects exposed to, actively infected with, or recovered from COVID-19 were included in the dataset. The material from the prospective study consisted of cDNA or gDNA derived from T cells, B-cell-depleted T cells, or PBMCs.

The immunoSEQ Assay, a bias-controlled multiplex PCR, was used to amplify TCRbeta CDR3 regions from genomic DNA. As for how the authors treated the data: Within the assay, amplification of reference gene primers was used to estimate how many nucleated cells each sample contained. To quantify the absolute abundance of each unique TCRbeta CDR3 rearrangement, sequence reads were collapsed and filtered. For each sample, productive Simpson clonality was calculated as the square root of Simpson's diversity index across productive rearrangements. This is the immuneACCESS table as TCRdb keeps it, with only in-frame sequences that have V and J called. A part of the clones is gone; compared with another copy, unresolved V genes explain less than half, and the rest is unexplained. V and J calls and clone size are those listed in that table; D and trimming were worked out from the DNA. Present in this sample are around 150,000 clones, roughly nine tenths of which were seen just once. Of the sample, over 4.5% is held by the ten largest clones.

Collaborating institutions collected whole blood in K2EDTA tubes following their own protocols. For TCRbeta analysis, collaborators shipped samples in one of three forms: frozen whole blood, isolated PBMCs, or DNA extracted from either of those sample types. Comments on this clone: The antigen this receptor binds is unknown. Base qualities are missing; no much larger clone stands one base away.

The CDR3 spans 12 residues, from the cysteine through the phenylalanine. The sequence is cut down to CDR3 DNA, 36 bases in frame from base 1. According to the germline V gene, CDR1 reads MNHEY and CDR2 reads SVGAGI. V is reduced by 6 bases and J by 4 bases, leaving a spacing of 9 bases between them. General study outcomes and caveats: Clinical and demographic metadata were provided uncurated, with the amount varying by source and participant.

The chain links TRBV6-5 with TRBJ2-5; no D gene can be assigned with confidence. This receptor was identified in a human donor in a cohort sampled during active COVID-19. The specimen was peripheral blood. The CDR3 corresponds to CASRNFLETQYF. The DNA is TGTGCCAGCAGAAACTTTTTAGAGACCCAGTACTTC.